Listed here are 24 T cell receptor beta chains from one sample, sequenced in a study of tumor-infiltrating lymphocytes in primary liver carcinoma. The study co-extracted DNA and RNA from approximately 20-30 mg of unsorted bulk tissue. A constant-region primer served to make TCR beta cDNA from about 530 ng total RNA. Nested multiplex PCR, run for three rounds with slightly modified ARM-PCR, yielded TCR beta libraries. Two initial PCR rounds of about 11 cycles each paired TRBV1-TRBV30 forward primers with a C-beta reverse primer. MiXCR, run by TCRdb on the multiplex PCR reads, gives a single entry per CDR3 protein. The table has under 110,000 distinct CDR3 sequences, 55% to 80% seen once; the top ten hold about 12%. Sequences were obtained from liver tumor tissue from sampling region 2. Subset given: tumor region T2, inferior pole. The source is a woman between 55 and 75 years old with primary liver carcinoma and hepatitis B virus infection.

This clonotype showed up many times. J is TRBJ2-1 and V is TRBV5-6, with D tentatively TRBD2 (5 bases). The CDR3 loop spans 17 amino acids. V lost 2 bases, J lost 0 bases, and 15 bases lay in between. From germline, CDR1 is SGHDT and CDR2 YYEEEE. The CDR3 DNA is TGTGCCAGCAGCTTTCTGGGCGCGGGCAGCTCCTACAATGAGCAGTTCTTC. Translated, it gives CASSFLGAGSSYNEQFF.

This sequence joins TRBV5-6 and TRBJ1-2; possibly TRBD1 for D (6 bases). This CDR3 is built from 10 residues. The ends were cut back, 10 bases at V and 4 bases at J, with 8 bases in the middle. Looked up from germline, CDR1 is SGHDT and CDR2 is YYEEEE. The CDR3 sequence: CAQGFYGYTF. Here the CDR3 DNA reads TGTGCCCAGGGGTTCTATGGCTACACCTTC.

The V and J genes are TRBV6-5 and TRBJ1-3; 9 bases map to TRBD1. V shed 1 base and J 8 bases; nucleotides not matched to a gene: 6. CDR3 length equals 15 residues. CDR1 and CDR2 (germline): MNHEY, SVGAGI. The CDR3 region has the DNA TGTGCCAGCAGTTACTGGGCTACAGGGGGCCACACCATATATTTT. This codes for CASSYWATGGHTIYF.

For this clonotype: Germline is not matched at one junction end, which may reflect a read error. The chain combines TRBV10-3 with TRBJ2-7; D perhaps matches TRBD1 (6 bases). Germline V lookup: CDR1 ENHRY, CDR2 SYGVKD. The CDR3 spans 12 residues. In DNA form, the CDR3 reads TGTACCATCAGCTTGGCAGGGGTCGAGCAGTACTTC. Its translation is CTISLAGVEQYF.

Remarks on this clonotype: A read error is likely, as this CDR3 ends without the conserved phenylalanine or tryptophan. The chain couples TRBV6-5 to TRBJ1-2; 11 nucleotides match TRBD1. Germline CDR1 and CDR2: MNHEY and SVGAGI. The CDR3 spans 13 residues. DNA of the CDR3: TGTGTCAGCAGACCGGACAGGGGGCTTGGCTACACCTCC. Its translation is CVSRPDRGLGYTS.

The genes are TRBV12-3 or TRBV12-4 and TRBJ1-5; a possible D gene is TRBD1 (5 bases). The CDR3 runs 16 residues. V was shortened by 6 bases and J by 3 bases, with 18 bases between the two germline ends. CDR3: CASRYLGGTHNQPQHF. The CDR3 DNA sequence: TGTGCCAGCAGATACCTTGGCGGGACGCACAATCAGCCCCAGCATTTT.

On this clonotype: A clone one base away is much larger, so this may be a read error. The chain couples TRBV6-1 to TRBJ1-5; a weak D match, TRBD1 (5 bases). This CDR3 comprises 17 residues. Germline CDR1 is MNHNS and CDR2 is SASEGT. The DNA for the CDR3 is TGTGTCAGCAGTGAGAGGGGCAGCCGGTATAGCAATCAGCCCCAGCATTTT. This sequence encodes CVSSERGSRYSNQPQHF.

This clonotype was seen many times. J is TRBJ2-5 and V is TRBV12-3 or TRBV12-4; TRBD1 is a possible D gene (6 bases). Deletions cut 5 bases from V and 2 bases from J, with 18 bases between. The CDR3 is made up of 16 amino acids. The DNA of the CDR3 is TGTGCCAGCAGTACCCGGGACACGGCGGCTCAAGAGACCCAGTACTTC. Translating gives CASSTRDTAAQETQYF.

Worth noting for this clonotype: A much larger clone is a single base away; this may be a read error. J is TRBJ2-3 and V is TRBV5-1; 8 nucleotides align to TRBD1. V was clipped by 7 bases and J by 3 bases; unmatched bases: 7. The CDR3 runs 14 residues. Germline CDR1 is SGHRS and CDR2 is YFSETQ. CDR3 residues: CASGADRGTDTQYF. The CDR3 DNA reads TGCGCCAGCGGAGCAGACAGGGGTACAGATACGCAGTATTTT.

The chain links TRBV12-3 or TRBV12-4 to TRBJ2-6; 8 bases are shared with TRBD2. V gave up 6 bases and J gave up 3 bases; unmatched junction bases: 4. This CDR3 is built from 15 residues. The CDR3 sequence: CASRGLVSGANVLTF. DNA of the CDR3: TGTGCCAGCAGGGGACTAGTTAGTGGGGCCAACGTCCTGACTTTC.

For this clonotype: An end of the junction differs from the germline gene, which may be a read error. The chain employs TRBV11-2 and TRBJ2-2; maybe TRBD2 (5 bases). The CDR3 covers 15 residues. Germline CDR1 reads SGHAT; CDR2 reads FQNNGV. The CDR3 DNA follows: TGTACCAGCAGCCCTCCGCAAGGACCGAACGGGGAACTGTTTTTT. As protein: CTSSPPQGPNGELFF.

This clonotype was detected once. Germline is not matched at one junction end, which may reflect a read error. The rearrangement joins TRBV4-1 to TRBJ2-6; D might be TRBD1 (5 bases). CDR3 size: 17 residues. CDR1 and CDR2 from the germline V gene are MGHRA and YSYEKL. The CDR3 DNA reads TGCGTCAGCAACCAAGACTCCAGGGTCTCTGGGGCCAACGTCCTAACTTTC. Amino acids: CVSNQDSRVSGANVLTF.

A remark on this clonotype: This clone may be a read error of a much larger clone one base away. V usage is TRBV25-1 and J usage is TRBJ1-2; D not certain. The CDR3 extends over 13 amino acids. Trimming left V 6 bases short and J 7 bases short, with 15 bases between. Germline V lookup: CDR1 MGHDK, CDR2 SYGVNS. The CDR3 loop reads CASSGRHGGGYTF. The CDR3 nucleotides read TGTGCCAGCAGCGGTAGACATGGCGGTGGCTACACCTTC.

Worth noting for this clonotype: One end of the junction is discordant with germline, which a read error may explain. The V gene is TRBV10-3, the J gene TRBJ2-7; 12 nucleotides line up with TRBD2. Germline V CDR1 and CDR2: ENHRY, SYGVKD. The CDR3 totals 17 residues. The CDR3: CAISDYRRTSGNYEQYF. CDR3 coding DNA: TGCGCCATCAGCGACTATAGGCGGACTAGCGGGAACTACGAGCAGTACTTC.

The rearrangement links TRBV6-1 to TRBJ1-5; D unclear. Between the trimmed V and J ends, which lost 7 bases and 6 bases, there was a span of 13 bases. The CDR3 extends over 13 amino acids. CDR1 is MNHNS and CDR2 is SASEGT in the germline V gene. The CDR3, as DNA: TGTGCCAGCAACGGGCAAGATGCTCAGCCCCAGCATTTT. Translation gives CASNGQDAQPQHF.

This clonotype has just one count. No conserved phenylalanine or tryptophan ends this CDR3, so it is likely a read error. CDR3 sequence: CASSASGTSGGNQYI. DNA for the CDR3: TGTGCTAGCAGCGCATCCGGTACTAGCGGGGGAAACCAGTACATC. The chain joins TRBV11-2 to TRBJ2-5; the match to TRBD2 covers 11 bases. The CDR3 sequence is 15 residues long. Germline lookup yields CDR1 SGHAT and CDR2 FQNNGV.

As regards this clonotype: A read error is likely, as this CDR3 ends without the conserved phenylalanine or tryptophan. CDR3 in amino acids: CASSPPGSNRETQYL. Written as DNA, the CDR3 is TGTGCCAGCAGCCCCCCTGGATCGAACCGAGAGACCCAGTACCTC. The chain recombines TRBV6-6 with TRBJ2-5; D is ambiguous. V dropped 6 bases and J dropped 4 bases, with 18 bases sitting between them. Germline CDR1 and CDR2: MNHNY and SVGAGI (reference sequence). The CDR3 length is 15 residues.

About this clonotype itself: Likely a read error: the CDR3 ends without its conserved phenylalanine or tryptophan. The chain is built from TRBV11-2 and TRBJ2-1; TRBD2 agrees at 10 bases. Per germline, CDR1 SGHAT and CDR2 FQNNGV. This CDR3 has 15 amino acids. This CDR3 reads CASSSLRTSGNEQFL. The CDR3 DNA follows: TGTGCCAGTAGCTCACTTCGGACTAGCGGCAATGAGCAGTTCTTA.

In the case of this clonotype: At one of its ends the junction is not consistent with the germline gene, which may arise from a read error. The chain joins TRBV6-1 to TRBJ2-2; tentative D call: TRBD2 (5 bases). The germline gives CDR1 MNHNS, CDR2 SASEGT. CDR3 length: 14 residues. CDR3 nucleotides: TGTGCCAGCAGGATGGAGGATCGCACCGCGGAGCTGTTTTTT. It yields the protein CASRMEDRTAELFF.

This clonotype was counted many times. The CDR3 loop reads CASSDNVAGVTEAFF. CDR3 sequence (DNA): TGTGCCAGCAGTGACAATGTAGCAGGGGTCACTGAAGCTTTCTTT. The chain carries TRBV6-1 and TRBJ1-1; perhaps TRBD1 as D (6 bases). With 3 bases removed from V and 4 bases from J, the gap between germline ends came to 15 bases. The CDR3 is 15 residues long. Germline CDR1 MNHNS, CDR2 SASEGT.

This sequence joins TRBV11-3 and TRBJ2-1; 10 nucleotides align to TRBD1. The CDR3 has 15 amino acids. CDR1 and CDR2 from the germline V gene are SGHNT and YENEEA. Trimming cost V 3 bases and J 6 bases; bases outside gene matches: 5. The DNA for the CDR3 is TGTGCCAGCAGCTTCCGGGACAGGGGTTTCAATGAGCAGTTCTTC. Protein product: CASSFRDRGFNEQFF.

As for this clonotype: This clone may be a read error of a much larger clone one base away. V usage is TRBV28 and J usage is TRBJ2-2; D perhaps matches TRBD2 (5 bases). CDR3 length equals 13 residues. Per the germline V gene, CDR1 is MDHEN and CDR2 is SYDVKM. The CDR3 loop is CATALTNTGELSF. Written as DNA, the CDR3 is TGTGCCACCGCGCTGACGAACACCGGGGAGCTGTCTTTT.

The chain combines TRBV30 with TRBJ2-5; the D gene is possibly TRBD2 (5 bases). The CDR3 length is 13 residues. Germline CDR1 GTSNPN, CDR2 SVGIG (reference sequence). The CDR3 bases are TGTAGCTGGAGGTTTGCGGACCAAGAGACCCAGTACTTC. Its protein is CSWRFADQETQYF.

The V call is TRBV18, the J call TRBJ2-1, with D possibly matching TRBD2 (7 bases). From germline, CDR1 is KGHSH and CDR2 LQKENI. The CDR3 has 17 amino acids. V lost 3 bases, J lost 3 bases, and 18 bases lay in between. CDR3 nucleotide sequence: TGTGCCAGCTCACCCCCTAGGGGGGGTGGTATCTACAATGAGCAGTTCTTC. This sequence encodes CASSPPRGGGIYNEQFF.